Listed below are T cell receptor beta chains from one sample, sequenced in a study of blood T cell repertoires in COVID-19. Generated by immunoSEQ multiplex PCR, the TCRdb table keeps only in-frame clones and is missing some. The sample records 150,000 to 200,000 clones, about 88% being singletons. Sequencing was carried out using peripheral blood. These receptors all stem from a man between 60 and 75 years old with COVID-19, enrolled during active disease. Both conserved end residues are trimmed from each CDR3. Each record gives: V gene, J gene, CDR3 protein.

TRBV5-4	TRBJ2-7	ASSLIPGSEQY
TRBV9	TRBJ2-7	ASSVDGLAGAKQY
TRBV2	TRBJ2-7	ASSDPREPTLLEQY
TRBV18	TRBJ1-6	ASSRSPGQNNSPLH
TRBV29-1	TRBJ1-6	SVEDHVPGQLH
TRBV29-1	TRBJ1-2	SADRDGYT
TRBV19	TRBJ1-2	ASKISTGGYGYT
TRBV15	TRBJ1-4	ATSIIGQPNEKLF
TRBV9	TRBJ1-1	ASSGGTVIRNTEAF
TRBV6-2/TRBV6-3	TRBJ2-2	ASSYTRGQGRIQNTGELF
TRBV28	TRBJ1-3	ASRPIGRNTIY
TRBV3-1/TRBV3-2	TRBJ2-2	ASSPYQGTGELF
TRBV4-1	TRBJ2-5	ASSQGYGTGGRFETQY
TRBV4-2	TRBJ2-3	ASSQVRGQVDTQY
TRBV5-6	TRBJ1-1	ASSGGTGGAGNTEAF